This TCR beta chain was sequenced during a study of T cell responses to AZD1222 COVID-19 vaccine. Study details: Pooling of second doses given at about 4 or about 12 weeks was done.

V trimming: 1 base; J trimming: 3 bases; junction bases outside the gene matches: 3. Germline assignment: CDR1 SGHTA and CDR2 FQGTGA. This CDR3 spans 15 amino acids. Libraries were prepared by immunoSEQ multiplex PCR; TCRdb keeps only in-frame clonotypes and omits some of them. The sample has 120,000 to 150,000 clones, 85% to 95% seen once. As regards this clone: What it recognizes is unknown.

Overall study results and limits: Baseline seropositives among AZD1222 recipients totaled only five to seven.

Sample: peripheral blood, taken on day 0 of AZD1222 vaccination. The chain uses TRBV7-3 and TRBJ2-1, with 7 bases aligning to TRBD1. The receptor's source is an adult in good health. CDR3 in amino acids: CASSLMGTVYNEQFF. CDR3 nucleotides: TGTGCCAGCAGCTTAATGGGGACAGTCTACAATGAGCAGTTCTTC.